The present T cell receptor (beta chain) was sequenced within a study of human CD4 T cells and Enterobacteriaceae. Ex vivo total memory CD4+ cells were sequenced at deep level. TCRdb keeps only in-frame clones here, not all; method: immunoSEQ multiplex PCR. Of about 29,000 clones in the sample, approximately 80% are singletons; the top ten hold roughly 0.88%. Concerning this clone itself: Antigen specificity is unknown.

Sorting took every CD4+ cell except CD45RA+CCR7+CD95- naive cells, reaching over 98% purity. Study results and limitations: Ex vivo reactivity came only from nucleotide matches to CFSE-low cultures.

CDR1 is MDHEN and CDR2 is SYDVKM in the germline V gene. V lost 4 bases to trimming and J lost 1 base; unmatched junction nucleotides: 8. The CDR3 extends over 16 amino acids. The receptor was derived from a human donor in good health. This chain connects TRBV28 to TRBJ2-7; TRBD1 matches 9 bases. Input material: memory CD4+ T cells from blood. In nucleotides, the CDR3 is TGTGCCAGCAGTTCCCGACAGGGGGGCGCTTCCTACGAGCAGTACTTC. Residues: CASSSRQGGASYEQYF.